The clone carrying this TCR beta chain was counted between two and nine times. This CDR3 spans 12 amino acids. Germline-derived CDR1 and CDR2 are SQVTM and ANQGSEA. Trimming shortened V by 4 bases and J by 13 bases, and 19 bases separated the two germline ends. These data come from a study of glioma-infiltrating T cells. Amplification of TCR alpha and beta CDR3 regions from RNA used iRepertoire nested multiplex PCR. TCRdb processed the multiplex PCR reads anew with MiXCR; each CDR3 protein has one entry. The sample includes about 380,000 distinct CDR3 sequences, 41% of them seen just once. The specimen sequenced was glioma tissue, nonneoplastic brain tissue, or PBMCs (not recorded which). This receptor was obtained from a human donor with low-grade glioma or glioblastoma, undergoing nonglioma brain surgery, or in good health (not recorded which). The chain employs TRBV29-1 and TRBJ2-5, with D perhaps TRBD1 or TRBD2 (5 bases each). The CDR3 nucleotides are TGCAGCGTTGGAAGGACACCTGGAGGTCTGTACTTC. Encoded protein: CSVGRTPGGLYF.